The clone carrying this TCR beta chain has just a few counts. Investigators plated about 200,000 CFSE-labeled responder cells together with about 200,000 irradiated stimulator cells labeled with violet dye. The data were taken from a study of graft-versus-host responses after intestinal transplantation. Findings of the study overall: Researchers found peak circulating GvH clone levels linked to early post-transplant HvG declines.

TCRdb's copy holds only in-frame clones and misses some; the assay was immunoSEQ multiplex PCR. The table has roughly 10,000 clones, 29% seen once. The receptor's source is a human patient who received an intestinal transplant. The sample here was alloreactive CD8+ T cells from a mixed lymphocyte reaction culture, taken before intestinal transplant. As for subset: CFSE-low proliferating T cells sorted from roughly six-day pre-transplant mixed lymphocyte reaction (GvH or HvG direction).

The CDR3 nucleotides read TGTGCCAGCAGTAGAGCCGGGACACCCACCTATGGCTACACCTTC. Protein: CASSRAGTPTYGYTF. This rearrangement joins TRBV2 to TRBJ1-2; D may be TRBD1 (6 bases). The germline V gene has CDR1 SNHLY and CDR2 FYNNEI. CDR3 length: 15 amino acids. V was shortened by 5 bases and J by 4 bases, with 17 bases between the two germline ends.